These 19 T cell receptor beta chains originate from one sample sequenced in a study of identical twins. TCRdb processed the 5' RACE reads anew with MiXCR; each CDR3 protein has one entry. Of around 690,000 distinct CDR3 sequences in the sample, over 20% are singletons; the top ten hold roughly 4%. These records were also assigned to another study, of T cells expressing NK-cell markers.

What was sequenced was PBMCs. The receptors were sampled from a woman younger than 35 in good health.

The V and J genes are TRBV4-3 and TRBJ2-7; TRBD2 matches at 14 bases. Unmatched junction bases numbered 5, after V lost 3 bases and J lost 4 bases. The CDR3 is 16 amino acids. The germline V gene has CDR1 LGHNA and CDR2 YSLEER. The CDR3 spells CASSQTGTSGRYEQYF. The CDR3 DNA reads TGCGCCAGCAGCCAGACCGGGACTAGCGGGAGATACGAGCAGTACTTC.

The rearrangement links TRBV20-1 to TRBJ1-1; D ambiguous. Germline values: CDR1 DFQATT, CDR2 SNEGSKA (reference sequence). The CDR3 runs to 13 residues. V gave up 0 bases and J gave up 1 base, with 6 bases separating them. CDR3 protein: CSARERRNTEAFF. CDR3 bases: TGCAGTGCTAGAGAACGGAGGAACACTGAAGCTTTCTTT.

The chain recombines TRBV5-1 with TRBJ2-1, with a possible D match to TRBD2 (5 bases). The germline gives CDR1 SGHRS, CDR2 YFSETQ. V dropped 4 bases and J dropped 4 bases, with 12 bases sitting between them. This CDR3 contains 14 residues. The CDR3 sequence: CASSRERMYNEQFF. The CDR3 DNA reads TGCGCCAGCAGCCGTGAGCGGATGTACAATGAGCAGTTCTTC. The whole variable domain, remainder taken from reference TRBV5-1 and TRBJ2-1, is KAGVTQTPRYLIKTRGQQVTLSCSPISGHRSVSWYQQTPGQGLQFLFEYFSETQRNKGNFPGRFSGRQFSNSRSEMNVSTLELGDSALYLCASSRERMYNEQFFGPGTRLTVL.

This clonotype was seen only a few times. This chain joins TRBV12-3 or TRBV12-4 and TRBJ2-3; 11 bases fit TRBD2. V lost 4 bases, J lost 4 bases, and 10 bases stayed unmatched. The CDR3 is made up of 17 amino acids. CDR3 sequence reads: CASSSLGLAVGSDTQYF. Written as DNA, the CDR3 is TGTGCCAGCAGTTCCCTGGGACTAGCGGTGGGGTCAGATACGCAGTATTTT.

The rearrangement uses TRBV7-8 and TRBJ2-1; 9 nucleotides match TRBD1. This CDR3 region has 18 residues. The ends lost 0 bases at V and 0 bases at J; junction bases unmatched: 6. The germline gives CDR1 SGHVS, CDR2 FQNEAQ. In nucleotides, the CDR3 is TGTGCCAGCAGCTTAGCCGGGACAGGGAGGACCTCCTACAATGAGCAGTTCTTC. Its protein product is CASSLAGTGRTSYNEQFF.

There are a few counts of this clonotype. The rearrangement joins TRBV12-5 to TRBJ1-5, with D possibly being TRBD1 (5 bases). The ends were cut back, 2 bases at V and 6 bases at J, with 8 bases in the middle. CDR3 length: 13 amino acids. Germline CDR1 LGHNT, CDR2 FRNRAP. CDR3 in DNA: TGTGCTAGTGGTTTGCAGGGTGGTCAGCCCCAGCATTTT. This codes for CASGLQGGQPQHF.

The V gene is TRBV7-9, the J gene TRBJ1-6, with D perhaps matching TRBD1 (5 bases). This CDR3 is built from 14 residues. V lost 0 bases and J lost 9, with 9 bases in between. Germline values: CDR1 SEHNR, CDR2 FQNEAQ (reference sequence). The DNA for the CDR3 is TGTGCCAGCAGCTTAGCTCAGGGAGGTTCACCCCTCCACTTT. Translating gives CASSLAQGGSPLHF.

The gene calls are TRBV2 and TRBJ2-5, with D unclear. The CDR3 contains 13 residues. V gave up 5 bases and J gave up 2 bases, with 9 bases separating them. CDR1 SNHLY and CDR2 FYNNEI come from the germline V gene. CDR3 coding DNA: TGTGCCAGCAGTAAACAGCCTCAAGAGACCCAGTACTTC. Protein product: CASSKQPQETQYF.

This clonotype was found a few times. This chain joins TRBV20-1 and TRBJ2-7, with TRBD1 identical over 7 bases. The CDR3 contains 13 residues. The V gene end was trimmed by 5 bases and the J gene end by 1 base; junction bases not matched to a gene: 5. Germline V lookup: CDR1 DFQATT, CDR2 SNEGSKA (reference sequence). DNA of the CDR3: TGCAGTGCTCCCACGACAGGGTCCTACGAGCAGTACTTC. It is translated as CSAPTTGSYEQYF.

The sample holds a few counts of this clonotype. The CDR3 DNA reads as TGCAGCGTTGCGGGGATTAGCGGGAGCTCCTACAATGAGCAGTTCTTC. This gives the protein CSVAGISGSSYNEQFF. The chain employs TRBV29-1 and TRBJ2-1, with 9 positions matching TRBD2. V lost 4 bases and J lost 0; bases outside the gene matches: 7. Germline CDR1 is SQVTM and CDR2 is ANQGSEA. The CDR3 totals 16 residues.

CDR3 nucleotides: TGTGCTAGTGGTTTGGTACTTCCGGAGGGGAACACCGGGGAGCTGTTTTTT. Its translation: CASGLVLPEGNTGELFF. The chain links TRBV12-5 to TRBJ2-2, with a possible D match to TRBD2 (6 bases). V was shortened by 0 bases and J by 1 base, with 12 bases between the two germline ends. This CDR3 is built from 17 residues. Germline V gene data show CDR1 as LGHNT and CDR2 as FRNRAP. The variable domain in full, completed from reference TRBV12-5 and TRBJ2-2, reads DARVTQTPRHKVTEMGQEVTMRCQPILGHNTVFWYRQTMMQGLELLAYFRNRAPLDDSGMPKDRFSAEMPDATLATLKIQPSEPRDSAVYFCASGLVLPEGNTGELFFGEGSRLTVL.

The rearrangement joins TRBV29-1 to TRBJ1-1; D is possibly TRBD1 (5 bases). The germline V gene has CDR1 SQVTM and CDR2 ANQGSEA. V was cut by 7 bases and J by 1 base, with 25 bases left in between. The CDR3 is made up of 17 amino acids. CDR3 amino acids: CSAQGDPRRVPNTEAFF. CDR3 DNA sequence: TGCAGCGCCCAAGGGGACCCCCGACGAGTGCCGAACACTGAAGCTTTCTTT.

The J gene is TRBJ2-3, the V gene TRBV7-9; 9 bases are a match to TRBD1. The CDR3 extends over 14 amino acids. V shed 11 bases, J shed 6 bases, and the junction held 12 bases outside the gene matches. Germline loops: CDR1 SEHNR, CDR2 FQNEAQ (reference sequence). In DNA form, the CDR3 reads TGTGCCCTCAACACCCGGGACAGGGTTGATACGCAGTATTTT. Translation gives CALNTRDRVDTQYF.

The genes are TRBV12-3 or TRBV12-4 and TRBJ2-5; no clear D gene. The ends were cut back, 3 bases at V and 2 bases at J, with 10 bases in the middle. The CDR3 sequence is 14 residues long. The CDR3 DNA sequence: TGTGCCAGCAGTTTTCGCGGTCGGCAAGAGACCCAGTACTTC. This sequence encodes CASSFRGRQETQYF.

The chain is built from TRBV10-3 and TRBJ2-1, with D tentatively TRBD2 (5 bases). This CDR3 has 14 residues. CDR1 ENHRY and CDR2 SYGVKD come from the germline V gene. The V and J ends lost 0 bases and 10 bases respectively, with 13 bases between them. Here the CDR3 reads CAISESLGEGEQFF. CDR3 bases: TGTGCCATCAGTGAGTCCCTGGGAGAAGGCGAGCAGTTCTTC.

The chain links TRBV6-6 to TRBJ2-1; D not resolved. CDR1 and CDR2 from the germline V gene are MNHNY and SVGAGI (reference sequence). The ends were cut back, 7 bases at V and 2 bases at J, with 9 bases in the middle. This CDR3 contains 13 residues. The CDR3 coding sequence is TGTGCCAGCACCCGAGACACCTACAATGAGCAGTTCTTC. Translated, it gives CASTRDTYNEQFF.

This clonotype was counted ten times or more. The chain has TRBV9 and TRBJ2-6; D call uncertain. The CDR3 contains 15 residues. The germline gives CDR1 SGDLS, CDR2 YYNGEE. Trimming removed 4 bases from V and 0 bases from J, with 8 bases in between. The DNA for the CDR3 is TGTGCCAGCAGCCCCATCTCCTCTGGGGCCAACGTCCTGACTTTC. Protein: CASSPISSGANVLTF.

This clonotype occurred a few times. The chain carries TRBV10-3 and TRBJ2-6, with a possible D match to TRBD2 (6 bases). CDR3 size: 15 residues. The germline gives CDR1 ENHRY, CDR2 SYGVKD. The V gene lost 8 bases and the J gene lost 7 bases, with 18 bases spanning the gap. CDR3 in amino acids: CAIRGTQTGANVLTF. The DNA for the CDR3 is TGTGCCATCCGGGGGACCCAGACGGGTGCCAACGTCCTGACTTTC.

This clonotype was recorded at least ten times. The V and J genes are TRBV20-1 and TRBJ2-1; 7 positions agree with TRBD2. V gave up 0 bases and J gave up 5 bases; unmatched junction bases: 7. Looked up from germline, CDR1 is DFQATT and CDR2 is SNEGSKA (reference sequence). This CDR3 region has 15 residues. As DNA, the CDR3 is TGCAGTGCTAGAGATCTTACGGGGGGAGACAATGAGCAGTTCTTC. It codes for CSARDLTGGDNEQFF.